The 16 T cell receptor beta chains below come from one sample, sequenced in a study of cytomegalovirus exposure and HLA in healthy donors. Both 60 Vbeta primers and 13 Jbeta primers went into the PCR. Produced via immunoSEQ multiplex PCR; TCRdb's table is partial and in-frame only. This table holds fewer than 110,000 clones, approximately 85% found once. Material: PBMCs. These receptor sequences come from a young man in good health and CMV-seronegative.

The genes are TRBV5-4 and TRBJ1-6; D ambiguous. V lost 4 bases, J lost 10 bases, and 12 bases lay in between. From germline, CDR1 is SGHNT and CDR2 YYREEE (reference sequence). This CDR3 is 13 amino acids long. CDR3 loop: CASSPPRGSPLHF. Written as DNA, the CDR3 is TGTGCCAGCAGCCCCCCGCGGGGATCACCCCTCCACTTT.

This clone was observed a single time. This sequence joins TRBV27 and TRBJ2-1, with D tentatively TRBD2 (6 bases). With 2 bases removed from V and 12 bases from J, the gap between germline ends came to 26 bases. This CDR3 is built from 17 residues. From germline, CDR1 is MNHEY and CDR2 SMNVEV (reference sequence). The CDR3 DNA reads TGTGCCAGCAGTTTAAGGAGTTCCGGGACTTCACCATTCGGGCAGTTCTTC. Protein product: CASSLRSSGTSPFGQFF.

The chain joins TRBV15 to TRBJ2-7, with 8 bases matching TRBD2. The CDR3 is 15 residues long. Trimming at V came to 4 bases and at J to 1 base, leaving 6 bases not matched to a gene. Germline V gene sequence: CDR1 LNHNV, CDR2 YYDKDF (reference sequence). The CDR3 DNA reads as TGTGCCACCAGCACCCACCGGGGGGGGTCCTACGAGCAGTACTTC. Residues: CATSTHRGGSYEQYF.

CDR3: CSVDNNRGPGELFF. The DNA of the CDR3 is TGCAGCGTAGATAATAACAGGGGGCCCGGGGAGCTGTTTTTT. The chain carries TRBV29-1 and TRBJ2-2; 9 bases fit TRBD1. Germline CDR1 is SQVTM and CDR2 is ANQGSEA. Germline trimming cut 6 bases from V and 6 bases from J; bases unmatched to any gene: 8. The CDR3 length is 14 residues.

The J gene is TRBJ2-7, the V gene TRBV28; D not certain. This CDR3 is built from 15 residues. Germline lookup yields CDR1 MDHEN and CDR2 SYDVKM. V was trimmed by 2 bases and J by 3 bases, leaving 14 bases between them. CDR3 coding DNA: TGTGCCAGCAGTTTAGTATCGGAGCGCATCTACGAGCAGTACTTC. Residues: CASSLVSERIYEQYF.

The chain has TRBV5-6 and TRBJ2-3, with D maybe TRBD2 (6 bases). Trimming removed 1 base from V and 4 bases from J, with 13 bases in between. Germline-derived CDR1 and CDR2 are SGHDT and YYEEEE. There are 15 residues in the CDR3. CDR3 bases: TGTGCCAGCAGCTTGTTGCGGGAAGTGGCAGATACGCAGTATTTT. Its translation: CASSLLREVADTQYF.

The chain combines TRBV14 with TRBJ2-1, with 8 bases identical to TRBD1. This CDR3 has 15 residues. The trim removed 1 base at V and 3 bases at J, leaving 2 bases unmatched. CDR1 and CDR2 from the germline V gene are SGHDN and FVKESK. The CDR3 reads CASSQGGQGYNEQFF. In DNA form, the CDR3 reads TGTGCCAGCAGCCAAGGAGGACAGGGCTACAATGAGCAGTTCTTC.

The V call is TRBV7-9, the J call TRBJ2-1; D gene unclear. The germline gives CDR1 SEHNR, CDR2 FQNEAQ (reference sequence). This CDR3 is built from 17 residues. V lost 1 base, J lost 0 bases, and 13 bases lay in between. The CDR3 DNA follows: TGTGCCAGCAGCTTAGTTACGACTTTTAGCTCCTACAATGAGCAGTTCTTC. It encodes CASSLVTTFSSYNEQFF.

The chain has TRBV28 and TRBJ2-7; the match to TRBD2 covers 9 bases. J was trimmed by 1 base and V by 7 bases; bases with no gene match: 8. The CDR3 spans 15 residues. The germline gives CDR1 MDHEN, CDR2 SYDVKM. This chain's CDR3 is CASTVVAGGSYEQYF. The CDR3 DNA sequence: TGTGCCAGCACCGTGGTTGCGGGAGGGTCCTACGAGCAGTACTTC.

This clone was seen a single time. The CDR3 sequence is CASSPGLGQETQYF. The CDR3 nucleotides read TGTGCCAGCAGCCCGGGACTAGGCCAAGAGACCCAGTACTTC. J is TRBJ2-5 and V is TRBV11-3; 8 bases line up with TRBD2. The J segment lost 1 base and the V segment lost 5 bases, leaving 3 bases of the junction unmatched. The CDR3 consists of 14 residues. The V gene's germline CDR1 is SGHNT and CDR2 YENEEA.

This clone was picked up one time. The gene calls are TRBV4-1 and TRBJ2-7, with a possible D match to TRBD2 (6 bases). Trimming removed 4 bases from V and 6 bases from J, with 10 bases in between. In germline, CDR1 is MGHRA, CDR2 YSYEKL. This CDR3 region has 12 residues. CDR3 DNA sequence: TGCGCCAGCAGCCGGCCAGCGGGCGAGCAGTACTTC. This codes for CASSRPAGEQYF.

The chain employs TRBV5-6 and TRBJ1-5; 9 bases are a match to TRBD1. The germline gives CDR1 SGHDT, CDR2 YYEEEE. The ends lost 4 bases at V and 2 bases at J; junction bases unmatched: 7. CDR3 length equals 16 residues. The CDR3 nucleotides are TGTGCCAGCAGCGCCGGGACAGGGCGAGGCAATCAGCCCCAGCATTTT. It encodes CASSAGTGRGNQPQHF.

The V and J genes are TRBV11-2 and TRBJ2-5; tentatively, D is TRBD1 (5 bases). The CDR3 totals 13 residues. The germline gives CDR1 SGHAT, CDR2 FQNNGV. Trimming took 7 bases from V and 6 from J, leaving 15 bases between them. The CDR3 here is CASNQGVGKTQYF. CDR3 DNA sequence: TGTGCCAGCAACCAGGGCGTAGGCAAGACCCAGTACTTC.

The DNA of the CDR3 is TGTGCCAGCAGCGCCCTAGCGGACAGGGCGGCCGAGCAGTACTTC. Translated: CASSALADRAAEQYF. V usage is TRBV11-2 and J usage is TRBJ2-7; maybe TRBD1 (8 bases). This CDR3 has 15 amino acids. Germline CDR1 SGHAT, CDR2 FQNNGV. Trimming stripped 5 bases from V and 6 bases from J, with 20 bases between.

V gene TRBV7-9 combines with J gene TRBJ1-5; TRBD1 is a possible D gene (6 bases). This CDR3 comprises 15 residues. V lost 1 base and J lost 6, with 13 bases in between. The germline V gene has CDR1 SEHNR and CDR2 FQNEAQ (reference sequence). The CDR3 reads CASSLGSDRGQPQHF. CDR3 in DNA: TGTGCCAGCAGCTTAGGGTCGGACAGAGGTCAGCCCCAGCATTTT.

This clone was seen once. The V gene is TRBV19, the J gene TRBJ2-3; 8 bases line up with TRBD2. This CDR3 is 14 amino acids long. Germline values: CDR1 LNHDA, CDR2 SQIVND (reference sequence). The V segment lost 5 bases and the J segment 1 base; nucleotides outside the gene matches: 2. This CDR3 reads CASSVSGGTDTQYF. DNA for the CDR3: TGTGCCAGTAGTGTTAGCGGGGGCACAGATACGCAGTATTTT.